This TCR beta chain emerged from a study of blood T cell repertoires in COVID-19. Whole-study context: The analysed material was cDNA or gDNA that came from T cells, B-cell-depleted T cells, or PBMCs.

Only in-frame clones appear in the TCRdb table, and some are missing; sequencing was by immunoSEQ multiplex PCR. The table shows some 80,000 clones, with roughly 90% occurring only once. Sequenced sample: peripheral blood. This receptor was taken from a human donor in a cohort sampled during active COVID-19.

This CDR3 reads CAIREGLVHRTGELFF. The CDR3 DNA sequence: TGTGCCATCAGGGAAGGACTAGTCCATCGCACCGGGGAGCTGTTTTTT. The chain employs TRBV10-3 and TRBJ2-2, with TRBD2 identical over 7 bases. V shed 6 bases and J 4 bases; nucleotides not matched to a gene: 11. This CDR3 has 16 amino acids. Germline V lookup: CDR1 ENHRY, CDR2 SYGVKD.